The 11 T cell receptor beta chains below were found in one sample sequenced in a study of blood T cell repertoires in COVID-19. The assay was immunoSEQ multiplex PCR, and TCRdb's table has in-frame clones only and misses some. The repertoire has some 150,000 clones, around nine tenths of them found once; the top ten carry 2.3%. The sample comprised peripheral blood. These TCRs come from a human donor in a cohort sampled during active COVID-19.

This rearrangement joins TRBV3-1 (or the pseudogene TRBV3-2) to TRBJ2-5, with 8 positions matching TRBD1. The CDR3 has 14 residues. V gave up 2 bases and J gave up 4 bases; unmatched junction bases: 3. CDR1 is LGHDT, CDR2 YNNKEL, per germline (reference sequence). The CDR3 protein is CASSQSGGIETQYF. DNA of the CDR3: TGTGCCAGCAGCCAATCAGGGGGCATAGAGACCCAGTACTTC.

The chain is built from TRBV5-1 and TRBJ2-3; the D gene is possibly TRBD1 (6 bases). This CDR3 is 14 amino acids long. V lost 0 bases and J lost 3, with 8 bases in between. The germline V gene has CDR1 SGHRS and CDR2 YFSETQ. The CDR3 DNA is TGCGCCAGCAGCTTGGAAACAGGGACAGATACGCAGTATTTT. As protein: CASSLETGTDTQYF.

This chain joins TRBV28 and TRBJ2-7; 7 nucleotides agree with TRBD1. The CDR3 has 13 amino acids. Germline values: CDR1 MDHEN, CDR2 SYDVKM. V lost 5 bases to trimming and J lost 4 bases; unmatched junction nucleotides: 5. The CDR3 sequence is CASSTPDRYEQYF. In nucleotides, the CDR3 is TGTGCCAGCAGTACCCCGGACAGGTACGAGCAGTACTTC.

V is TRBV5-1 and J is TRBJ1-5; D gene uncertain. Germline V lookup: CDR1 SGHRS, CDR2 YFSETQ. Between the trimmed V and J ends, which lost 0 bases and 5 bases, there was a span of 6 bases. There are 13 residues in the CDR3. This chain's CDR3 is CASSLDEDQPQHF. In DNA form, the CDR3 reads TGCGCCAGCAGCTTGGATGAGGATCAGCCCCAGCATTTT.

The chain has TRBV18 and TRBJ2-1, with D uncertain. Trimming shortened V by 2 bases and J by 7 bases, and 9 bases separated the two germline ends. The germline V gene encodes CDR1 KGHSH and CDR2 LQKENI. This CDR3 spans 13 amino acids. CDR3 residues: CASSPLLENEQFF. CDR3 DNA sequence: TGTGCCAGCTCACCATTACTTGAAAATGAGCAGTTCTTC.

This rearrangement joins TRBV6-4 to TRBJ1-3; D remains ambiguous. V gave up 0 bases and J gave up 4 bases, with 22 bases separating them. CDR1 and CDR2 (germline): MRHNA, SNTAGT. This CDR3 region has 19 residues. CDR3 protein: CASSDSRQPPLVGGNTIYF. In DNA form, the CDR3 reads TGTGCCAGCAGTGACTCGCGTCAGCCCCCGTTGGTGGGCGGAAACACCATATATTTT.

CDR3 nucleotides: TGTGCCAGCAGTTACTCGAAGCGGCCCAAGGGAGAGCAGTACTTC. Protein: CASSYSKRPKGEQYF. This chain links TRBV6-5 with TRBJ2-7; D might be TRBD2 (5 bases). The V end was cut by 0 bases, the J end by 7 bases, with 16 bases between. Germline CDR1 MNHEY, CDR2 SVGAGI. There are 15 residues in the CDR3.

CDR3 DNA: TGTGCCAGCAGCCCGATCTCAGGGGGCGCCCACGAGCAGTACTTC. Translated, it gives CASSPISGGAHEQYF. V and J are TRBV14 and TRBJ2-7; TRBD1 agrees at 8 bases. J gave up 5 bases and V 4 bases, and 10 bases lay outside the gene matches. Germline loops: CDR1 SGHDN, CDR2 FVKESK. The CDR3 extends over 15 amino acids.

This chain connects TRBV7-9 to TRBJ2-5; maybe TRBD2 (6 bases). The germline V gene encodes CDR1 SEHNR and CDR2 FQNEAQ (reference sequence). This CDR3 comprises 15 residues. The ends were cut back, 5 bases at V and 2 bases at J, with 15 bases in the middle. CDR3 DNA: TGTGCCAGCAGCCCCCGCGGGGCAGGTCAAGAGACCCAGTACTTC. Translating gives CASSPRGAGQETQYF.

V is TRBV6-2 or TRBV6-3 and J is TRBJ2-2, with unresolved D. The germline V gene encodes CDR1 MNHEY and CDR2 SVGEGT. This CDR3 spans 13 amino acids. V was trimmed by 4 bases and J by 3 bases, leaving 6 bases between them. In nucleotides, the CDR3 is TGTGCCAGCAGTTCGGCGGACACCGGGGAGCTGTTTTTT. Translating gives CASSSADTGELFF.

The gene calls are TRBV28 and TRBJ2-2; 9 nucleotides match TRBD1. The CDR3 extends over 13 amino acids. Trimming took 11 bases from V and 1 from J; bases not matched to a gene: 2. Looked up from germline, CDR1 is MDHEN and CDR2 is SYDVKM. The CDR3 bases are TGTGCCGGGGGACAGGGGAACACCGGGGAGCTGTTTTTT. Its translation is CAGGQGNTGELFF.